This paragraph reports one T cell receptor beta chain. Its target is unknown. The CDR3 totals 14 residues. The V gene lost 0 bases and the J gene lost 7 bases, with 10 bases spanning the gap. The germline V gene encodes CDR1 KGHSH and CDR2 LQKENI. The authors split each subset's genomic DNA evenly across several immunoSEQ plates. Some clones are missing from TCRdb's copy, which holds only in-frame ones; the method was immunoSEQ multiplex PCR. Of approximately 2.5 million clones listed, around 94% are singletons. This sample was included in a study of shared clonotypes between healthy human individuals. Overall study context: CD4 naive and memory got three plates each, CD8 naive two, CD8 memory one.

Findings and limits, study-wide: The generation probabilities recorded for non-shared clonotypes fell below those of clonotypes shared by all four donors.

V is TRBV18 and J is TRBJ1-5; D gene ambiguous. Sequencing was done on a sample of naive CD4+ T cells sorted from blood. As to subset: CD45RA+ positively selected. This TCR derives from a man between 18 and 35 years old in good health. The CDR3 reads CASSPPPLGQPQHF. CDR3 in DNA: TGTGCCAGCTCACCACCTCCCTTGGGCCAGCCCCAGCATTTT. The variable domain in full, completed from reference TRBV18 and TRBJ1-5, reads NAGVMQNPRHLVRRRGQEARLRCSPMKGHSHVYWYRQLPEEGLKFMVYLQKENIIDESGMPKERFSAEFPKEGPSILRIQQVVRGDSAAYFCASSPPPLGQPQHFGDGTRLSIL.